The 11 T cell receptor beta chains below were found in one sample sequenced in a study of T cell repertoires in aging, cancer and after chemotherapy. TRB rearrangements spanning V, D and J were amplified using mixed TRB-A/B primers. TCRdb reanalysed the multiplex PCR reads using MiXCR and keeps one entry per CDR3 protein. The data contain about 21,000 distinct CDR3 sequences, roughly 35% of them singletons. TCR beta rearrangements were amplified from peripheral blood genomic DNA. The specimen was blood. These receptors were taken from a human donor with a solid tumor.

This chain uses TRBV6-2 or TRBV6-3 with TRBJ1-4, with TRBD1 matching 7 bases. Germline V gene data show CDR1 as MNHEY and CDR2 as SVGEGT. This CDR3 is 15 amino acids long. V was clipped by 1 base and J by 5 bases; unmatched bases: 4. The CDR3 bases are TGTGCCAGCAGTTACTACCCGGGACAGAATGAAAAACTGTTTTTT. This gives the protein CASSYYPGQNEKLFF.

The chain joins TRBV5-1 to TRBJ2-7; D is unclear. The ends were cut back, 0 bases at V and 6 bases at J, with 13 bases in the middle. The CDR3 has 14 residues. Germline V CDR1 and CDR2: SGHRS, YFSETQ. This CDR3 reads CASSLGAASPEQYF. The DNA of the CDR3 is TGCGCCAGCAGCTTGGGCGCCGCCTCCCCCGAGCAGTACTTC.

The rearrangement joins TRBV6-5 to TRBJ2-6; unclear D gene. Germline loops: CDR1 MNHEY, CDR2 SVGAGI. The CDR3 is 13 residues long. Trimming took 10 bases from V and 1 from J, leaving 8 bases between them. CDR3 sequence: CATSGSGANVLTF. The CDR3 DNA sequence: TGTGCCACCTCCGGATCTGGGGCCAACGTCCTGACTTTC.

This clonotype has just a few counts. The rearrangement joins TRBV15 to TRBJ2-7, with TRBD1 identical over 9 bases. The ends lost 5 bases at V and 3 bases at J; junction bases unmatched: 8. CDR1 is LNHNV, CDR2 YYDKDF, per germline (reference sequence). The CDR3 length is 15 residues. For the CDR3, the DNA is TGTGCCACCAGCGAGGCGGACAGGGGCTTCTACGAGCAGTACTTC. It specifies CATSEADRGFYEQYF.

The CDR3 is CASSYSPRNTGELFF. CDR3 in DNA: TGTGCCAGCAGTTACTCTCCACGTAACACCGGGGAGCTGTTTTTT. This chain connects TRBV6-6 to TRBJ2-2, with D unclear. The length of the CDR3 is 15 residues. The V and J ends lost 0 bases and 2 bases respectively, with 7 bases between them. Germline values: CDR1 MNHNY, CDR2 SVGAGI (reference sequence).

The chain couples TRBV18 to TRBJ2-5; D may be TRBD2 (6 bases). Germline CDR1 is KGHSH and CDR2 is LQKENI. V was cut by 3 bases and J by 7 bases, with 12 bases left in between. CDR3 length: 13 amino acids. CDR3: CASSPDGGGTQYF. The CDR3 nucleotides are TGTGCCAGCTCACCGGATGGGGGAGGGACCCAGTACTTC.

J is TRBJ1-1 and V is TRBV18; D not certain. Germline lookup yields CDR1 KGHSH and CDR2 LQKENI. V shed 2 bases and J shed 7 bases, with 8 bases lying between them. CDR3 length: 12 amino acids. The CDR3 nucleotides are TGTGCCAGCTCACCAGGGATTGATGAAGCTTTCTTT. Encoded protein: CASSPGIDEAFF.

This clonotype is a singleton in its sample. The rearrangement links TRBV6-2 or TRBV6-3 to TRBJ1-6, with D tentatively TRBD1 (5 bases). This CDR3 has 14 amino acids. Germline loops: CDR1 MNHEY, CDR2 SVGEGT. V gave up 6 bases and J gave up 0 bases, with 6 bases separating them. The CDR3 DNA follows: TGTGCCAGCAGGGGGGGCTCCTATAATTCACCCCTCCACTTT. Encoded protein: CASRGGSYNSPLHF.

This clonotype was detected a few times. V is TRBV19 and J is TRBJ1-5; 9 positions match TRBD1. V lost 6 bases and J lost 1; bases outside the gene matches: 7. This CDR3 contains 16 residues. Germline lookup yields CDR1 LNHDA and CDR2 SQIVND (reference sequence). CDR3 in amino acids: CASSDRQGVSNQPQHF. As DNA, the CDR3 is TGTGCCAGTAGCGACCGACAGGGGGTAAGCAATCAGCCCCAGCATTTT.

This clonotype was seen only a few times. The chain carries TRBV12-3 or TRBV12-4 and TRBJ1-1, with D possibly TRBD1 on 6 matching bases. V lost 3 bases and J lost 5, with 13 bases in between. The CDR3 spans 14 residues. CDR3 region: CASSLQGRGTEAFF. The CDR3 DNA sequence: TGTGCCAGCAGTTTGCAGGGGCGGGGAACTGAAGCTTTCTTT.

In its sample, this clonotype was seen a few times. V usage is TRBV7-9 and J usage is TRBJ2-5; 11 bases are shared with TRBD1. Germline CDR1 and CDR2: SEHNR and FQNEAQ (reference sequence). Losses at the gene ends were 3 bases for V and 5 bases for J; bases not matched to a gene: 5. CDR3 size: 15 residues. DNA of the CDR3: TGTGCCAGCAGCTTCCGGACAGGGGGCCGGGAGACCCAGTACTTC. This sequence encodes CASSFRTGGRETQYF.